The 30 T cell receptor beta chains below come from one sample, sequenced in a study of beta chain features in type 1 diabetes. Study-wide results and caveats: A moderate, significant TCRB CDR3 shortening appeared in type 1 diabetes across four CD4+ subsets.

The entirety of the isolated RNA underwent reverse transcription, so expressed TCRB transcripts were sequenced. Sequencing was performed with immunoSEQ multiplex PCR; in TCRdb, only in-frame clones are kept and a portion is missing. The data contain over 600,000 clones, roughly an eighth of them seen just once; the ten biggest clones take up more than 0.09%. Their cognate antigens are unknown. The specimen sequenced was naive CD4+ T cells from blood. These receptors originate from a young man with type 1 diabetes.

As to this clone: At the DNA level, this CDR3 is encoded by other sequences in the same sample as well. The chain joins TRBV4-3 to TRBJ2-7; 9 bases line up with TRBD1. In germline, CDR1 is LGHNA, CDR2 YSLEER. The CDR3 length is 13 residues. V lost 3 bases and J lost 7; bases outside the gene matches: 4. CDR3 DNA sequence: TGCGCCAGCAGCCAGGGACAGGGAGGGGAGCAGTACTTC. The encoded protein is CASSQGQGGEQYF.

The chain combines TRBV6-1 with TRBJ2-7, with D possibly TRBD2 on 6 matching bases. The CDR3 covers 17 residues. From germline, CDR1 is MNHNS and CDR2 SASEGT. Trimming shortened V by 4 bases and J by 4 bases, and 23 bases separated the two germline ends. In DNA, the CDR3 is TGTGCCAGCAGTGTCCAAGGGAGGAGGCAGGTGGGTTACGAGCAGTACTTC. It encodes CASSVQGRRQVGYEQYF.

This clone was seen only a few times. This rearrangement joins TRBV18 to TRBJ2-7, with 8 bases that match TRBD2. The J segment lost 0 bases and the V segment lost 4 bases, leaving 5 bases of the junction unmatched. CDR3 length equals 15 residues. Germline CDR1 and CDR2: KGHSH and LQKENI. CDR3 DNA: TGTGCCAGCTCACGCCCCGGGACTAGCTCCTACGAGCAGTACTTC. It is translated as CASSRPGTSSYEQYF. Variable domain in full (rest from reference TRBV18 and TRBJ2-7): NAGVMQNPRHLVRRRGQEARLRCSPMKGHSHVYWYRQLPEEGLKFMVYLQKENIIDESGMPKERFSAEFPKEGPSILRIQQVVRGDSAAYFCASSRPGTSSYEQYFGPGTRLTVT.

In its sample, this clone was seen a few times. V is TRBV9 and J is TRBJ1-6; no reliable D call. The length of the CDR3 is 16 residues. Germline CDR1 SGDLS, CDR2 YYNGEE. Trimming took 0 bases from V and 6 from J, leaving 13 bases between them. For the CDR3, the DNA is TGTGCCAGCAGCGTAGACGGGGTTGGAACTAATTCACCCCTCCACTTT. This codes for CASSVDGVGTNSPLHF.

This clone has just a few counts. This sequence joins TRBV4-3 and TRBJ2-1, with D possibly being TRBD1 or TRBD2 (6 bases each). The CDR3 runs to 18 residues. V lost 0 bases to trimming and J lost 7 bases, with 22 bases between them. CDR1 is LGHNA and CDR2 is YSLEER in the germline V gene. In DNA, the CDR3 is TGCGCCAGCAGCCAAGAGGCAACTAGAGGGGGGTCGGGTAATGAGCAGTTCTTC. Protein product: CASSQEATRGGSGNEQFF.

V and J are TRBV4-3 and TRBJ1-5; perhaps TRBD1 as D (6 bases). The CDR3 consists of 15 residues. V was cut by 1 base and J by 4 bases, with 11 bases left in between. Germline CDR1 reads LGHNA; CDR2 reads YSLEER. CDR3: CASSQAWGANQPQHF. The CDR3 region has the DNA TGCGCCAGCAGCCAAGCATGGGGGGCTAATCAGCCCCAGCATTTT.

J is TRBJ1-2 and V is TRBV5-4, with TRBD1 identical over 11 bases. V lost 5 bases to trimming and J lost 2 bases; unmatched junction nucleotides: 11. There are 17 residues in the CDR3. The germline V gene encodes CDR1 SGHNT and CDR2 YYREEE (reference sequence). DNA for the CDR3: TGTGCCAGCAGTCGTCCGGGACAGGGGGAGATCAACTATGGCTACACCTTC. It codes for CASSRPGQGEINYGYTF.

In DNA form, the CDR3 reads TGTGCCAGCAAAGGAACGGAGAATTCACCCCTCCACTTT. Encoded protein: CASKGTENSPLHF. The chain has TRBV2 and TRBJ1-6, with D uncertain. Deletions cut 7 bases from V and 7 bases from J, with 11 bases between. The CDR3 totals 13 residues. Germline CDR1 reads SNHLY; CDR2 reads FYNNEI. The full variable domain, in which reference TRBV2 and TRBJ1-6 provide the parts outside the CDR3, is EPEVTQTPSHQVTQMGQEVILRCVPISNHLYFYWYRQILGQKVEFLVSFYNNEISEKSEIFDDQFSVERPDGSNFTLKIRSTKLEDSAMYFCASKGTENSPLHFGNGTRLTVT.

This clone has just a few counts. Here the CDR3 reads CASSTLRAGDEQYF. The CDR3 bases are TGCGCCAGCAGTACTCTCCGGGCCGGGGACGAGCAGTACTTC. The chain links TRBV5-1 to TRBJ2-7, with D possibly TRBD2 on 5 matching bases. CDR3 size: 14 residues. V lost 5 bases to trimming and J lost 5 bases, with 17 bases between them. Germline CDR1 and CDR2: SGHRS and YFSETQ.

This clone was counted a few times. The chain couples TRBV28 to TRBJ2-3, with D perhaps matching TRBD1 (6 bases). Germline CDR1 MDHEN, CDR2 SYDVKM. The CDR3 runs to 14 residues. Trimming took off 1 base at V and 3 bases at J, with 8 bases between the two ends. CDR3: CASSLSQGTDTQYF. In nucleotides, the CDR3 is TGTGCCAGCAGTTTATCTCAGGGGACAGATACGCAGTATTTT.

This clone came up a few times. CDR3 coding DNA: TGTGCCAGCAGCCTAACCCGGGGGCCAGATACGCAGTATTTT. Translating it yields CASSLTRGPDTQYF. The chain combines TRBV6-1 with TRBJ2-3; D tentatively reads TRBD1 or TRBD2 (6 bases each). This CDR3 has 14 residues. Germline CDR1 and CDR2: MNHNS and SASEGT. V was shortened by 6 bases and J by 4 bases, with 14 bases between the two germline ends.

The chain combines TRBV18 with TRBJ2-7, with TRBD2 matching 7 bases. The CDR3 length is 16 residues. The ends lost 0 bases at V and 4 bases at J; junction bases unmatched: 9. The germline V gene has CDR1 KGHSH and CDR2 LQKENI. CDR3 residues: CASSPPGGRGQYEQYF. CDR3 in DNA: TGTGCCAGCTCACCACCGGGAGGGAGGGGCCAATACGAGCAGTACTTC.

This clone was counted between two and nine times. The rearrangement links TRBV20-1 to TRBJ2-2; D is uncertain. The CDR3 totals 11 residues. Germline lookup yields CDR1 DFQATT and CDR2 SNEGSKA (reference sequence). Trimming pared 5 bases from V and 5 bases from J, leaving 6 bases between. Written as DNA, the CDR3 is TGCAGTGCTTTTAGGACCGGGGAGCTGTTTTTT. Translated: CSAFRTGELFF.

There are a few counts of this clone. The gene calls are TRBV7-8 and TRBJ2-2, with 7 bases fitting TRBD1. The CDR3 runs to 17 residues. Trimming cost V 2 bases and J 1 base; bases outside gene matches: 7. The V gene's germline CDR1 is SGHVS and CDR2 FQNEAQ. The CDR3 reads CASSLPPGTVNTGELFF. The CDR3 DNA reads as TGTGCCAGCAGCTTACCGCCCGGGACAGTGAACACCGGGGAGCTGTTTTTT.

The J gene is TRBJ1-1, the V gene TRBV7-9; D gene uncertain. V lost 3 bases and J 2 bases, leaving 10 bases between the germline ends. This CDR3 spans 14 amino acids. Per the germline V gene, CDR1 is SEHNR and CDR2 is FQNEAQ (reference sequence). The CDR3 loop is CASSFSGPNTEAFF. In DNA, the CDR3 is TGTGCCAGCAGCTTTAGTGGTCCCAACACTGAAGCTTTCTTT.

The V gene is TRBV4-3, the J gene TRBJ2-2; 11 bases agree with TRBD2. The CDR3 consists of 18 residues. Trimming at V came to 1 base and at J to 0 bases, leaving 4 bases not matched to a gene. Looked up from germline, CDR1 is LGHNA and CDR2 is YSLEER. CDR3 protein: CASSQAQGLAANTGELFF. The CDR3 DNA reads TGCGCCAGCAGCCAAGCCCAGGGACTAGCGGCGAACACCGGGGAGCTGTTTTTT.

This clone came up a few times. The V and J genes are TRBV19 and TRBJ2-3, with 9 positions matching TRBD1. Germline CDR1 reads LNHDA; CDR2 reads SQIVND (reference sequence). The CDR3 runs 14 residues. V trimming: 6 bases; J trimming: 6 bases; junction bases outside the gene matches: 7. CDR3 bases: TGTGCCAGTAGACAGGGGGCCTCAATGGATACGCAGTATTTT. Protein product: CASRQGASMDTQYF.

This clone was observed a handful of times. V is TRBV7-6 and J is TRBJ2-1, with 12 bases that match TRBD1. Germline V gene data show CDR1 as SGHVS and CDR2 as FNYEAQ. This CDR3 comprises 16 residues. With 1 base clipped from V and 10 bases from J, the junction kept 8 bases outside the gene matches. CDR3 residues: CASSLELGQGAREQFF. The CDR3 nucleotides read TGTGCCAGCAGCTTAGAGTTGGGACAGGGGGCACGGGAGCAGTTCTTC.

The sample holds a few counts of this clone. This chain's CDR3 is CSVDTSGGSTDTQYF. Written as DNA, the CDR3 is TGCAGCGTCGATACTAGCGGGGGGTCAACAGATACGCAGTATTTT. This rearrangement joins TRBV29-1 to TRBJ2-3; 12 nucleotides line up with TRBD2. CDR3 length equals 15 residues. Germline V CDR1 and CDR2: SQVTM, ANQGSEA. The J segment lost 3 bases and the V segment lost 6 bases, leaving 7 bases of the junction unmatched.

This clone came up a few times. The chain couples TRBV10-3 to TRBJ1-1, with D unclear. Trimming stripped 4 bases from V and 1 base from J, with 7 bases between. CDR1 is ENHRY and CDR2 is SYGVKD in the germline V gene. This CDR3 comprises 13 residues. Here the CDR3 DNA reads TGTGCCATCAGTGGTCCAGAGAACACTGAAGCTTTCTTT. As protein: CAISGPENTEAFF.

There are a few counts of this clone. The rearrangement joins TRBV5-1 to TRBJ2-3; 14 bases fit TRBD2. The V gene end was trimmed by 0 bases and the J gene end by 6 bases; junction bases not matched to a gene: 6. The germline gives CDR1 SGHRS, CDR2 YFSETQ. CDR3 length equals 17 residues. The CDR3 nucleotides are TGCGCCAGCAGCTTGGTCGGACTAGCGGGGGGATCCGATACGCAGTATTTT. Its protein product is CASSLVGLAGGSDTQYF. Filled out from reference TRBV5-1 and TRBJ2-3, the complete variable domain reads KAGVTQTPRYLIKTRGQQVTLSCSPISGHRSVSWYQQTPGQGLQFLFEYFSETQRNKGNFPGRFSGRQFSNSRSEMNVSTLELGDSALYLCASSLVGLAGGSDTQYFGPGTRLTVL.

The rearrangement links TRBV5-6 to TRBJ2-6; no clear D. Germline values: CDR1 SGHDT, CDR2 YYEEEE. Trimming left V 3 bases short and J 0 bases short, with 7 bases between. The CDR3 length is 15 residues. CDR3 bases: TGTGCCAGCAGCTACCGGGCCTCTGGGGCCAACGTCCTGACTTTC. As protein: CASSYRASGANVLTF.

The chain recombines TRBV7-3 with TRBJ2-7; possible D gene TRBD2, 6 bases. CDR1 and CDR2 (germline): SGHTA, FQGTGA. This CDR3 region has 17 residues. Trimming stripped 5 bases from V and 5 bases from J, with 25 bases between. The CDR3 coding sequence is TGTGCCAGCAGCGGTCTTAACCAGGGAAGCGGGTCCCACGAGCAGTACTTC. Its protein is CASSGLNQGSGSHEQYF.

This clone was observed a handful of times. The chain has TRBV25-1 and TRBJ1-1; D is ambiguous. Germline-derived CDR1 and CDR2 are MGHDK and SYGVNS. The length of the CDR3 is 14 residues. V shed 0 bases and J shed 4 bases, with 9 bases lying between them. The CDR3, as DNA: TGTGCCAGCAGTGAATACGTGGGATCCACTGAAGCTTTCTTT. This sequence encodes CASSEYVGSTEAFF.

CDR3 nucleotide sequence: TGTGCCAGCAGCCCTCACAGGGACGAAGCTTTCTTT. Amino acid sequence: CASSPHRDEAFF. V is TRBV7-2 and J is TRBJ1-1; D may be TRBD1 (6 bases). The germline V and J ends were trimmed by 5 bases and 8 bases, with 12 bases remaining between them. The V gene's germline CDR1 is SGHTA and CDR2 FQGNSA. The length of the CDR3 is 12 residues.

The chain is built from TRBV7-2 and TRBJ1-4; a possible D gene is TRBD1 (5 bases). V was shortened by 4 bases and J by 8 bases, with 11 bases between the two germline ends. The CDR3 is 13 residues long. Germline values: CDR1 SGHTA, CDR2 FQGNSA. The CDR3 coding sequence is TGTGCCAGCAGCTATTCTCCAGGGGAAAAACTGTTTTTT. As protein: CASSYSPGEKLFF. The whole variable domain, filled in from reference TRBV7-2 and TRBJ1-4, reads GAGVSQSPSNKVTEKGKDVELRCDPISGHTALYWYRQSLGQGLEFLIYFQGNSAPDKSGLPSDRFSAERTGGSVSTLTIQRTQQEDSAVYLCASSYSPGEKLFFGSGTQLSVL.

The V call is TRBV29-1, the J call TRBJ1-1, with D unclear. CDR1 and CDR2 (germline): SQVTM, ANQGSEA. V lost 6 bases and J lost 0, with 11 bases in between. There are 13 residues in the CDR3. DNA for the CDR3: TGCAGCGTGGCAGCTGACATGAACACTGAAGCTTTCTTT. Its protein product is CSVAADMNTEAFF.

This clone was picked up a small number of times. The gene calls are TRBV18 and TRBJ1-5; D ambiguous. With 2 bases removed from V and 6 bases from J, the gap between germline ends came to 8 bases. The CDR3 is made up of 13 amino acids. The germline V gene encodes CDR1 KGHSH and CDR2 LQKENI. The CDR3: CASSPDEGQPQHF. The DNA of the CDR3 is TGTGCCAGCTCACCAGATGAGGGTCAGCCCCAGCATTTT.

This clone was observed a handful of times. V is TRBV5-1 and J is TRBJ2-5; weak D call: TRBD2 (5 bases). Germline-derived CDR1 and CDR2 are SGHRS and YFSETQ. The CDR3 consists of 14 residues. The V end was cut by 4 bases, the J end by 4 bases, with 14 bases between. The CDR3 coding sequence is TGCGCCAGCAGCCAAGACCCTGGGAGAGAGACCCAGTACTTC. This encodes CASSQDPGRETQYF.

This clone was counted only a few times. The V call is TRBV5-6, the J call TRBJ1-2; TRBD1 is a possible D gene (5 bases). V was trimmed by 1 base and J by 8 bases, leaving 15 bases between them. The CDR3 is made up of 14 amino acids. Germline CDR1 reads SGHDT; CDR2 reads YYEEEE. The CDR3 loop is CASSLTRAGKGYTF. CDR3 in DNA: TGTGCCAGCAGCTTGACTCGGGCAGGGAAAGGCTACACCTTC.